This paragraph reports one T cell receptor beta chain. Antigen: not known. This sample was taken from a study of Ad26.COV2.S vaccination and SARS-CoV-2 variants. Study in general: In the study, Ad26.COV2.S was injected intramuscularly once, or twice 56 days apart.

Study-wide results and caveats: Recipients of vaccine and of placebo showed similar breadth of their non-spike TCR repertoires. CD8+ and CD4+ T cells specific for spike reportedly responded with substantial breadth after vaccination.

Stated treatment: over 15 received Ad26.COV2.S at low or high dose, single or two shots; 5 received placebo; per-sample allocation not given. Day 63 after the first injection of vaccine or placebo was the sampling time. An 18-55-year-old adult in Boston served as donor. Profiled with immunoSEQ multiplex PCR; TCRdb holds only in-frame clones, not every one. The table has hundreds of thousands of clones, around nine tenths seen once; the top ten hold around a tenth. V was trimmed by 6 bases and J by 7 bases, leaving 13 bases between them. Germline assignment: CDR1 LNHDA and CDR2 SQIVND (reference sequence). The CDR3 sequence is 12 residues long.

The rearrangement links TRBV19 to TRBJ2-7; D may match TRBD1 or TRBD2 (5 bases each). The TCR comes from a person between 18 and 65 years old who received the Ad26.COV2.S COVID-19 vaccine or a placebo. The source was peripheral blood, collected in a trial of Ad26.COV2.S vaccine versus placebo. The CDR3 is CASRGDRREQYF. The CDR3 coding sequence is TGTGCCAGTAGGGGGGACCGGCGAGAGCAGTACTTC.